Below, 20 T cell receptor beta chains from the same sample are listed, as sequenced in a study of cytomegalovirus exposure and HLA in healthy donors. The PCR had 60 Vbeta and 13 Jbeta primers. Measured with immunoSEQ multiplex PCR; TCRdb has only the in-frame clones, and not every one. In the table there are 150,000 to 200,000 clones, 77% of which are singletons. Sequencing was done on a sample of PBMCs. The source is a woman aged 25-40 years in good health and CMV-seropositive.

The chain combines TRBV28 with TRBJ2-7; 7 nucleotides align to TRBD1. The CDR3 is 16 amino acids. Germline CDR1 and CDR2: MDHEN and SYDVKM. J was trimmed by 3 bases and V by 5 bases; bases with no gene match: 13. The CDR3 region is CASSLLSGTELYEQYF. For the CDR3, the DNA is TGTGCCAGCAGTCTCCTATCCGGGACAGAACTCTACGAGCAGTACTTC.

The chain employs TRBV7-2 and TRBJ2-5, with 14 bases lining up with TRBD2. CDR1 is SGHTA and CDR2 is FQGNSA in the germline V gene. This CDR3 is 16 amino acids long. The trim removed 3 bases at V and 5 bases at J, leaving 5 bases unmatched. CDR3 in DNA: TGTGCCAGCAGCTTTACCGGGACTAGCGGGAGCGAGACCCAGTACTTC. Protein sequence: CASSFTGTSGSETQYF.

V usage is TRBV5-1 and J usage is TRBJ2-7, with 7 bases aligning to TRBD1. V gave up 4 bases and J gave up 5 bases; unmatched junction bases: 9. The CDR3 runs to 14 residues. Germline CDR1 and CDR2: SGHRS and YFSETQ. CDR3 sequence (DNA): TGCGCCAGCAGCCGGGGACAGAGCTTCAACGAGCAGTACTTC. Protein product: CASSRGQSFNEQYF.

The chain recombines TRBV7-9 with TRBJ1-2, with D unresolved. V lost 2 bases and J lost 5, with 3 bases in between. CDR3 length: 11 residues. Germline V gives CDR1 SEHNR, CDR2 FQNEAQ (reference sequence). The CDR3 loop reads CASSLQYGYTF. For the CDR3, the DNA is TGTGCCAGCAGCTTACAATATGGCTACACCTTC.

The chain carries TRBV6-1 and TRBJ1-2; 8 positions agree with TRBD1. The CDR3 has 17 amino acids. Germline V CDR1 and CDR2: MNHNS, SASEGT. With 0 bases clipped from V and 4 bases from J, the junction kept 10 bases outside the gene matches. The CDR3 is CASSEALIGTGLYGYTF. CDR3 in DNA: TGTGCCAGCAGTGAAGCGCTCATCGGGACAGGACTCTATGGCTACACCTTC.

This rearrangement joins TRBV5-5 to TRBJ2-1; 8 bases fit TRBD1. The CDR3 is 15 amino acids. V dropped 4 bases and J dropped 3; count of bases not matched to a gene: 6. CDR1 and CDR2 from the germline V gene are SGHKS and YYEKEE (reference sequence). As DNA, the CDR3 is TGTGCCAGCAGCCCCGGACAGGGTCTCTACAATGAGCAGTTCTTC. Encoded protein: CASSPGQGLYNEQFF.

The genes are TRBV5-1 and TRBJ2-1; TRBD2 matches at 8 bases. Germline V gene sequence: CDR1 SGHRS, CDR2 YFSETQ. The trim removed 4 bases at V and 5 bases at J, leaving 8 bases unmatched. The CDR3 runs to 15 residues. In DNA form, the CDR3 reads TGCGCCAGCAGCCCGGGGGGGCGACAAAACAATGAGCAGTTCTTC. It codes for CASSPGGRQNNEQFF. Variable domain in full (rest from reference TRBV5-1 and TRBJ2-1): KAGVTQTPRYLIKTRGQQVTLSCSPISGHRSVSWYQQTPGQGLQFLFEYFSETQRNKGNFPGRFSGRQFSNSRSEMNVSTLELGDSALYLCASSPGGRQNNEQFFGPGTRLTVL.

This clone was picked up a small number of times. V usage is TRBV19 and J usage is TRBJ2-1; perhaps TRBD2 as D (6 bases). The germline V gene has CDR1 LNHDA and CDR2 SQIVND (reference sequence). This CDR3 has 10 residues. Trimming pared 6 bases from V and 10 bases from J, leaving 7 bases between. The CDR3 DNA follows: TGTGCCAGTAGCCGGGGGGAGCAGTTCTTC. This gives the protein CASSRGEQFF.

The chain links TRBV7-8 to TRBJ2-7; TRBD1 agrees at 7 bases. Germline CDR1 is SGHVS and CDR2 is FQNEAQ. Losses at the gene ends were 1 base for V and 3 bases for J; bases not matched to a gene: 6. This CDR3 spans 15 amino acids. The DNA for the CDR3 is TGTGCCAGCAGCTTAGGCCAAGGGGGCGTCTACGAGCAGTACTTC. It encodes CASSLGQGGVYEQYF.

The chain has TRBV10-3 and TRBJ2-7; 8 bases are a match to TRBD2. V lost 4 bases to trimming and J lost 0 bases; unmatched junction nucleotides: 5. The CDR3 runs to 15 residues. From germline, CDR1 is ENHRY and CDR2 SYGVKD. The CDR3 region is CAISAGTSSSYEQYF. In DNA, the CDR3 is TGTGCCATCAGTGCGGGGACTAGTTCCTCCTACGAGCAGTACTTC.

The rearrangement uses TRBV15 and TRBJ2-7; TRBD1 matches at 8 bases. CDR1 and CDR2 (germline): LNHNV, YYDKDF (reference sequence). This CDR3 is 15 amino acids long. The J segment lost 3 bases and the V segment lost 0 bases, leaving 4 bases of the junction unmatched. The CDR3, as DNA: TGTGCCACCAGCAGAGAGGGACAGGCCGTCTACGAGCAGTACTTC. Translating gives CATSREGQAVYEQYF.

The chain links TRBV7-2 to TRBJ1-4; the D is unclear. The CDR3 has 13 residues. CDR1 is SGHTA, CDR2 FQGNSA, per germline. With 3 bases removed from V and 4 bases from J, the gap between germline ends came to 6 bases. DNA of the CDR3: TGTGCCAGCAGCTTTAAGAGTAATGAAAAACTGTTTTTT. It is translated as CASSFKSNEKLFF.

The genes are TRBV28 and TRBJ1-1; possible D gene TRBD1, 6 bases. V lost 1 base, J lost 1 base, and 10 bases lay in between. The CDR3 is 15 amino acids. Germline V gives CDR1 MDHEN, CDR2 SYDVKM. CDR3 sequence (DNA): TGTGCCAGCAGTTTATTCGCAGGGGAGAACACTGAAGCTTTCTTT. It yields the protein CASSLFAGENTEAFF.

The V gene is TRBV13, the J gene TRBJ2-1; D is unclear. Looked up from germline, CDR1 is PRHDT and CDR2 is FYEKMQ (reference sequence). V lost 8 bases and J 7 bases, leaving 18 bases between the germline ends. This CDR3 has 14 amino acids. The DNA of the CDR3 is TGTGCCAGCCGGATGTTAATGGCGCGGAATGAGCAGTTCTTC. Protein: CASRMLMARNEQFF.

The V and J genes are TRBV7-2 and TRBJ1-4, with D maybe TRBD1 (6 bases). CDR3 length equals 15 residues. Germline assignment: CDR1 SGHTA and CDR2 FQGNSA. V dropped 3 bases and J dropped 0 bases, with 8 bases sitting between them. CDR3 coding DNA: TGTGCCAGCAGCTTGGACAGTTCAACTAATGAAAAACTGTTTTTT. This gives the protein CASSLDSSTNEKLFF. The full variable domain, in which reference TRBV7-2 and TRBJ1-4 provide the parts outside the CDR3, is GAGVSQSPSNKVTEKGKDVELRCDPISGHTALYWYRQSLGQGLEFLIYFQGNSAPDKSGLPSDRFSAERTGGSVSTLTIQRTQQEDSAVYLCASSLDSSTNEKLFFGSGTQLSVL.

The chain employs TRBV6-1 and TRBJ1-5; the D gene is possibly TRBD1 (6 bases). Germline loops: CDR1 MNHNS, CDR2 SASEGT. CDR3 length equals 13 residues. Trimming removed 10 bases at V and 4 bases at J, with 14 bases between. The CDR3 region has the DNA TGTGCCACCCAGGGGATCCCTAATCAGCCCCAGCATTTT. Translating gives CATQGIPNQPQHF.

This chain connects TRBV28 to TRBJ1-2; tentatively, D is TRBD1 (5 bases). The length of the CDR3 is 12 residues. CDR1 is MDHEN and CDR2 is SYDVKM in the germline V gene. The V end lost 6 bases, the J end lost 6 bases, and 11 bases lay between the germline ends. Here the CDR3 reads CASSSGGDGYTF. CDR3 DNA: TGTGCCAGCAGCTCCGGGGGGGATGGCTACACCTTC.

The CDR3 DNA is TGTGCCACCAGCAGAGGGCAGTGGGAGCAGTTCTTC. Encoded protein: CATSRGQWEQFF. V gene TRBV15 combines with J gene TRBJ2-1; D is ambiguous. Trimming took off 1 base at V and 10 bases at J, with 8 bases between the two ends. The germline V gene has CDR1 LNHNV and CDR2 YYDKDF (reference sequence). This CDR3 is 12 amino acids long.

The chain employs TRBV27 and TRBJ2-7; D is possibly TRBD1 (5 bases). This CDR3 contains 12 residues. Trimming left V 4 bases short and J 7 bases short, with 11 bases between. Looked up from germline, CDR1 is MNHEY and CDR2 is SMNVEV (reference sequence). CDR3 amino acids: CASSSPKGEQYF. The DNA of the CDR3 is TGTGCCAGCAGTTCTCCCAAGGGGGAGCAGTACTTC.

The chain combines TRBV9 with TRBJ2-5; TRBD1 matches 7 bases. The J segment lost 3 bases and the V segment lost 4 bases, leaving 9 bases of the junction unmatched. Germline values: CDR1 SGDLS, CDR2 YYNGEE. The length of the CDR3 is 15 residues. In DNA, the CDR3 is TGTGCCAGCAGCCAACGAACAGGGGTAGAAGAGACCCAGTACTTC. Translation: CASSQRTGVEETQYF.